This T cell receptor (beta chain) was found in a study of cytomegalovirus exposure and HLA in healthy donors. Broader study findings: Associated with HLA alleles at 0.05 false discovery rate in a later analysis were 16,951 TCR beta sequences. Sequencing had likely introduced a cluster of highly shared sequence variants as an artifact.

The PCR used 60 Vbeta and 13 Jbeta primers. Here immunoSEQ multiplex PCR was the method, and the copy in TCRdb shows in-frame clones only, minus some. Of 75,000 to 100,000 clones in the sample, approximately 80% were seen once. Germline V gene lookup returns CDR1 SGDLS and CDR2 YYNGEE. V was clipped by 0 bases and J by 4 bases, with 7 bases between them. CDR3 length: 14 amino acids. Notes on this clone: Its matching antigen is unknown.

This rearrangement joins TRBV9 to TRBJ2-2; D is undetermined. The TCR originated in a man in his 60s in good health and CMV-seropositive. The sequenced material came from PBMCs. The CDR3 bases are TGTGCCAGCAGCGTAGCGGCGGCCACCGGGGAGCTGTTTTTT. It codes for CASSVAAATGELFF.